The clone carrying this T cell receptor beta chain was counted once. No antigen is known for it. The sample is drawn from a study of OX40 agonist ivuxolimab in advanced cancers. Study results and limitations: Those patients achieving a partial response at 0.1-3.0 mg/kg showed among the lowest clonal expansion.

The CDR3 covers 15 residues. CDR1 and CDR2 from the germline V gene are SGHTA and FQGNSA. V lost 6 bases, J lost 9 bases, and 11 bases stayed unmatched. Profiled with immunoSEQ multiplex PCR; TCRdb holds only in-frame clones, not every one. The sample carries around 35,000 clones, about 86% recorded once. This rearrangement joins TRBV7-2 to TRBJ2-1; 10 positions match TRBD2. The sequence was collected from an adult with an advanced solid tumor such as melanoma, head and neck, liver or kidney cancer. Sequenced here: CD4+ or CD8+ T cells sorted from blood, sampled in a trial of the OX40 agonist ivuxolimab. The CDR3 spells CASRPLAGGFLEQFF. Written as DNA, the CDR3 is TGTGCCAGCAGGCCCTTAGCGGGAGGCTTCCTTGAGCAGTTCTTC.